A single sample gave rise to the 20 T cell receptor beta chains below, sequenced in a study of blood T cell repertoires in COVID-19. Generated by immunoSEQ multiplex PCR, the TCRdb table keeps only in-frame clones and is missing some. The table has about 120,000 clones, around 86% seen once; the top ten hold more than 4%. Specimen: peripheral blood. These receptors originate from a man in his forties or fifties with acute or convalescent COVID-19.

The rearrangement uses TRBV6-2 or TRBV6-3 and TRBJ2-7; D possibly corresponds to TRBD1 (6 bases). CDR3 length: 16 amino acids. V was shortened by 2 bases and J by 0 bases, with 14 bases between the two germline ends. From germline, CDR1 is MNHEY and CDR2 SVGEGT. The CDR3 bases are TGTGCCAGCAGTTACCCCGGGACACCGCACTCCTACGAGCAGTACTTC. Protein product: CASSYPGTPHSYEQYF.

CDR3 loop: CSASGSEGAQETQYF. The CDR3 nucleotides read TGCAGTGCTAGTGGGTCTGAGGGGGCCCAAGAGACCCAGTACTTC. This rearrangement joins TRBV20-1 to TRBJ2-5, with 7 bases matching TRBD1. The CDR3 contains 15 residues. Germline V lookup: CDR1 DFQATT, CDR2 SNEGSKA (reference sequence). V dropped 3 bases and J dropped 1; count of bases not matched to a gene: 8.

The chain employs TRBV15 and TRBJ2-3; 14 bases map to TRBD2. The length of the CDR3 is 19 residues. Trimming cost V 4 bases and J 4 bases; bases outside gene matches: 13. Germline lookup yields CDR1 LNHNV and CDR2 YYDKDF (reference sequence). CDR3: CATSTSPPGTSGGADTQYF. The CDR3 nucleotides are TGTGCCACCAGCACCAGCCCTCCCGGGACTAGCGGGGGAGCAGATACGCAGTATTTT. Full variable domain (remainder filled in from reference TRBV15 and TRBJ2-3): DAMVIQNPRYQVTQFGKPVTLSCSQTLNHNVMYWYQQKSSQAPKLLFHYYDKDFNNEADTPDNFQSRRPNTSFCFLDIRSPGLGDTAMYLCATSTSPPGTSGGADTQYFGPGTRLTVL.

J is TRBJ2-5 and V is TRBV4-2; the D gene is possibly TRBD1 (6 bases). CDR1 and CDR2 (germline): LGHNA, YNFKEQ. The CDR3 totals 15 residues. V was clipped by 4 bases and J by 5 bases, with 17 bases between them. CDR3 DNA sequence: TGTGCCAGCAGCCTGACAGGAGCCCTTGTGGAGACCCAGTACTTC. It is translated as CASSLTGALVETQYF.

The chain carries TRBV7-3 and TRBJ1-6; maybe TRBD1 (5 bases). Between the trimmed V and J ends, which lost 0 bases and 5 bases, there was a span of 5 bases. The CDR3 spans 14 residues. Germline assignment: CDR1 SGHTA and CDR2 FQGTGA. The CDR3 here is CASSLTRDNSPLHF. In DNA form, the CDR3 reads TGTGCCAGCAGCTTAACCAGGGATAATTCACCCCTCCACTTT.

The CDR3 sequence: CASSTEGRLATNEKLFF. The CDR3 DNA sequence: TGTGCCAGTAGCACGGAGGGGAGACTGGCAACTAATGAAAAACTGTTTTTT. The chain couples TRBV19 to TRBJ1-4; a weak D match, TRBD1 (5 bases). This CDR3 comprises 17 residues. V lost 6 bases and J lost 0, with 17 bases in between. CDR1 and CDR2 from the germline V gene are LNHDA and SQIVND (reference sequence).

The genes are TRBV4-1 and TRBJ2-7; TRBD1 matches at 10 bases. After removal of 0 bases from V and 2 bases from J, the junction contained 7 bases not matched to a gene. Germline assignment: CDR1 MGHRA and CDR2 YSYEKL. This CDR3 is built from 17 residues. CDR3 in amino acids: CASSQEGTGVSTYEQYF. CDR3 DNA: TGCGCCAGCAGCCAAGAGGGGACAGGGGTTAGCACCTACGAGCAGTACTTC.

The chain combines TRBV19 with TRBJ2-7; tentative D call: TRBD2 (5 bases). The CDR3 runs 15 residues. Trimming left V 4 bases short and J 3 bases short, with 16 bases between. Germline CDR1 LNHDA, CDR2 SQIVND (reference sequence). CDR3 coding DNA: TGTGCCAGTAGTAAAGTATGGACTCCCAACTACGAGCAGTACTTC. This sequence encodes CASSKVWTPNYEQYF.

CDR3 residues: CASSVSTGPETQYF. Here the CDR3 DNA reads TGTGCCAGCAGCGTTTCGACAGGGCCAGAGACCCAGTACTTC. V and J are TRBV9 and TRBJ2-5; TRBD1 agrees at 7 bases. This CDR3 comprises 14 residues. CDR1 is SGDLS, CDR2 YYNGEE, per germline. V lost 2 bases to trimming and J lost 4 bases; unmatched junction nucleotides: 5.

The gene calls are TRBV4-3 and TRBJ1-2, with D tentatively TRBD1 (5 bases). Between the trimmed V and J ends, which lost 1 base and 4 bases, there was a span of 16 bases. Germline V lookup: CDR1 LGHNA, CDR2 YSLEER. This CDR3 has 16 residues. CDR3 protein: CASSQGWGEGSYGYTF. CDR3 bases: TGCGCCAGCAGCCAAGGATGGGGGGAGGGAAGCTATGGCTACACCTTC.

The J gene is TRBJ1-4, the V gene TRBV15; TRBD1 aligns across 7 bases. The germline gives CDR1 LNHNV, CDR2 YYDKDF (reference sequence). The trim removed 2 bases at V and 7 bases at J, leaving 10 bases unmatched. This CDR3 contains 16 residues. DNA for the CDR3: TGTGCCACCAGCAGATCTACAGGGGCACGAATTGAAAAACTGTTTTTT. Translation: CATSRSTGARIEKLFF.

The rearrangement joins TRBV7-9 to TRBJ1-5; D is unresolved. The CDR3 sequence is 13 residues long. Germline lookup yields CDR1 SEHNR and CDR2 FQNEAQ (reference sequence). The ends were cut back, 3 bases at V and 6 bases at J, with 9 bases in the middle. The CDR3 loop reads CASSFGEGQPQHF. The CDR3 DNA is TGTGCCAGCAGCTTTGGGGAGGGTCAGCCCCAGCATTTT.

The chain uses TRBV30 and TRBJ1-2; D may be TRBD1 (6 bases). The CDR3 consists of 15 residues. Trimming pared 0 bases from V and 4 bases from J, leaving 15 bases between. Germline V lookup: CDR1 GTSNPN, CDR2 SVGIG (reference sequence). DNA for the CDR3: TGTGCCTGGAGTGTAAGACAGGCCGTATTCTATGGCTACACCTTC. This codes for CAWSVRQAVFYGYTF.

Only a few counts were recorded for this clone. The V gene is TRBV5-1, the J gene TRBJ1-4, with 12 nucleotides matching TRBD1. After removal of 4 bases from V and 7 bases from J, the junction contained 11 bases not matched to a gene. The CDR3 is 17 residues long. CDR1 SGHRS and CDR2 YFSETQ come from the germline V gene. In DNA, the CDR3 is TGCGCCAGCAGCAGGGGACAGGGGGCGCTTAGTGGTGAAAAACTGTTTTTT. It specifies CASSRGQGALSGEKLFF.

V and J are TRBV9 and TRBJ1-5; 9 nucleotides line up with TRBD1. Germline CDR1 SGDLS, CDR2 YYNGEE. V shed 3 bases, J shed 5 bases, and the junction held 9 bases outside the gene matches. This CDR3 has 16 residues. The CDR3 is CASSAGGDRAYQPQHF. The CDR3 DNA reads as TGTGCCAGCAGCGCGGGAGGGGACAGGGCTTATCAGCCCCAGCATTTT.

The chain joins TRBV25-1 to TRBJ2-5; 11 nucleotides agree with TRBD2. With 3 bases clipped from V and 4 bases from J, the junction kept 10 bases outside the gene matches. Looked up from germline, CDR1 is MGHDK and CDR2 is SYGVNS. This CDR3 is built from 17 residues. CDR3 DNA sequence: TGTGCCAGCAGTGATCCGACCGGGACTAGCGGCATAGAGACCCAGTACTTC. This translates into CASSDPTGTSGIETQYF.

V and J are TRBV20-1 and TRBJ2-5, with D tentatively TRBD2 (6 bases). CDR3 size: 14 residues. Trimming pared 3 bases from V and 4 bases from J, leaving 15 bases between. Looked up from germline, CDR1 is DFQATT and CDR2 is SNEGSKA (reference sequence). The CDR3 loop is CSASRDSRAETQYF. The CDR3 coding sequence is TGCAGTGCTAGTCGGGACTCCCGTGCAGAGACCCAGTACTTC.

DNA for the CDR3: TGTGCCAGCAGTTTATCGGGGCAGTCCATCTATGGCTACACCTTC. The encoded protein is CASSLSGQSIYGYTF. This chain uses TRBV27 with TRBJ1-2, with D possibly being TRBD1 (5 bases). The V and J ends lost 0 bases and 4 bases respectively, with 12 bases between them. The CDR3 consists of 15 residues. Germline CDR1 MNHEY, CDR2 SMNVEV (reference sequence).

V and J are TRBV2 and TRBJ2-4, with TRBD2 as a possible D gene (6 bases). V was shortened by 7 bases and J by 3 bases, with 13 bases between the two germline ends. The CDR3 totals 14 residues. Germline loops: CDR1 SNHLY, CDR2 FYNNEI. The CDR3 sequence is CASKQGGGKNIQYF. The CDR3 coding sequence is TGTGCCAGCAAGCAGGGAGGAGGCAAAAACATTCAGTACTTC. The whole variable domain, remainder taken from reference TRBV2 and TRBJ2-4, is EPEVTQTPSHQVTQMGQEVILRCVPISNHLYFYWYRQILGQKVEFLVSFYNNEISEKSEIFDDQFSVERPDGSNFTLKIRSTKLEDSAMYFCASKQGGGKNIQYFGAGTRLSVL.

The V gene is TRBV19, the J gene TRBJ1-5; 8 bases line up with TRBD1. J was trimmed by 1 base and V by 8 bases; bases with no gene match: 7. Germline CDR1 LNHDA, CDR2 SQIVND (reference sequence). This CDR3 region has 15 residues. The CDR3 here is CASGTGGGSNQPQHF. The CDR3 region has the DNA TGTGCCAGTGGGACAGGCGGAGGGAGCAATCAGCCCCAGCATTTT.